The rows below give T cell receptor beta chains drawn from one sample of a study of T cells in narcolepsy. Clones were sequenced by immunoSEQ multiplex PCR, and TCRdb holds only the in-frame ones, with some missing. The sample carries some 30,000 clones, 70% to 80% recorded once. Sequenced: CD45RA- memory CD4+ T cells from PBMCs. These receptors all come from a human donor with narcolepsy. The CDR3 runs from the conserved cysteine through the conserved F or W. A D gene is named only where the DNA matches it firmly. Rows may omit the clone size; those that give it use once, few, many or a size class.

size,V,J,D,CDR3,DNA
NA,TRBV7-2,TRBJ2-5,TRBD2,CASSARRGGETQYF,TGTGCCAGCAGCGCTCGACGGGGGGGGGAGACCCAGTACTTC
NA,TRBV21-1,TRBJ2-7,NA,CASSKAQREFVNEQYF,TGTGCCAGCAGCAAAGCGCAGCGGGAGTTCGTCAACGAGCAGTACTTC
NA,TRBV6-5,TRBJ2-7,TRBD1,CAVRDRGHEQYF,TGTGCCGTCCGGGACAGGGGCCACGAGCAGTACTTC
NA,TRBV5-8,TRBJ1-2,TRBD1,CASSVQGQGYGYTF,TGTGCCAGCAGCGTACAGGGACAGGGCTATGGCTACACCTTC
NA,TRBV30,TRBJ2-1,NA,CAWSVFYNEQFF,TGTGCCTGGAGTGTATTCTACAATGAGCAGTTCTTC
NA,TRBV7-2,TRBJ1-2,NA,CASSFTGSAIYGYTF,TGTGCCAGCAGCTTTACAGGGTCGGCGATCTATGGCTACACCTTC
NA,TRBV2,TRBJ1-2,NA,CASTYVQNYGYTF,TGTGCCAGCACGTACGTACAGAACTATGGCTACACCTTC
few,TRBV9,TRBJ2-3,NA,CASSVDSTDTQYF,TGTGCCAGCAGCGTAGATTCCACAGATACGCAGTATTTT
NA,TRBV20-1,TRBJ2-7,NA,CSVGLIYEQYF,TGCAGCGTCGGACTTATCTACGAGCAGTACTTC
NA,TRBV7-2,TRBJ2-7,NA,CASSLVREKNYEQYF,TGTGCCAGCAGCTTAGTTAGGGAGAAGAACTACGAGCAGTACTTC
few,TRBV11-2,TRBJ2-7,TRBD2,CASSLVGGSSYEQYF,TGTGCCAGCAGCTTAGTGGGCGGGAGCTCCTACGAGCAGTACTTC
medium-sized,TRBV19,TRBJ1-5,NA,CASTRGGTSGNQPQHF,TGTGCCAGTACCCGGGGCGGTACTAGTGGCAATCAGCCCCAGCATTTT
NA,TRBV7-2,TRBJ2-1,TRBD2,CASSMIPSGYNEQFF,TGTGCCAGCAGCATGATTCCTAGCGGGTACAATGAGCAGTTCTTC
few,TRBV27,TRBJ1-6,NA,CASAVGYNSPLHF,TGTGCCAGCGCAGTCGGTTATAATTCACCCCTCCACTTT
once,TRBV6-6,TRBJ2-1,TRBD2,CASSDGGGPYNEQFF,TGTGCCAGCAGTGACGGGGGGGGGCCCTACAATGAGCAGTTCTTC
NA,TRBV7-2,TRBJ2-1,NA,CASSSRGGAYNEQFF,TGTGCCAGCAGCTCCCGTGGTGGCGCCTACAATGAGCAGTTCTTC
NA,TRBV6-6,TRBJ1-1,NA,CASSYWNTEAFF,TGTGCCAGCAGTTACTGGAACACTGAAGCTTTCTTT
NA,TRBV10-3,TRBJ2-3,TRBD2,CAIRRGLAGSDTQYF,TGTGCCATCAGGAGGGGACTAGCGGGTTCAGATACGCAGTATTTT
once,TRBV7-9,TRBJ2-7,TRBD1,CASSHFGQGAGYEQYF,TGTGCCAGCAGCCACTTCGGGCAGGGGGCGGGCTACGAGCAGTACTTC
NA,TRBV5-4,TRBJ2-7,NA,CASSPAPSAGLGSYEQYF,TGTGCCAGCAGTCCTGCCCCCTCGGCGGGACTCGGATCCTACGAGCAGTACTTC
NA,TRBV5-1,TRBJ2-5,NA,CASSLASRQEETQYF,TGCGCCAGCAGCTTGGCATCTAGGCAGGAAGAGACCCAGTACTTC
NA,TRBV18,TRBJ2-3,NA,CASSPTNRDTQYF,TGTGCCAGCTCACCAACAAACAGGGATACGCAGTATTTT
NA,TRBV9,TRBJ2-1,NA,CASVKAPGSGNEQFF,TGTGCCAGCGTCAAAGCCCCCGGGTCAGGTAATGAGCAGTTCTTC
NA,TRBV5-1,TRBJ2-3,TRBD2,CASSLAGGTDTQYF,TGCGCCAGCAGCTTAGCGGGGGGCACAGATACGCAGTATTTT
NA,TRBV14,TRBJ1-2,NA,CASSQVRIGGYTF,TGTGCCAGCAGCCAAGTACGGATTGGGGGCTACACCTTC
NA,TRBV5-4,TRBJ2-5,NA,CASSLGQQETQYF,TGTGCCAGCAGCTTGGGACAGCAAGAGACCCAGTACTTC
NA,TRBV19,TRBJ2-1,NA,CASSITLTDNEQFF,TGTGCCAGTAGTATTACGCTGACAGACAATGAGCAGTTCTTC
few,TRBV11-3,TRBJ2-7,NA,CASSLVGGVEQYF,TGTGCCAGCAGCTTAGTAGGAGGGGTCGAGCAGTACTTC
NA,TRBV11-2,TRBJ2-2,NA,CATSWQSTGELFF,TGTGCCACCTCGTGGCAGAGCACCGGGGAGCTGTTTTTT
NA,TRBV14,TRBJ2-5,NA,CASSQVRGAAQYF,TGTGCCAGCAGCCAAGTTAGGGGCGCGGCCCAGTACTTC
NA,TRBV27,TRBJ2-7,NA,CASSLQGGYEQYF,TGTGCCAGCAGTTTGCAGGGGGGGTACGAGCAGTACTTC
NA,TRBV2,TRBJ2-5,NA,CASRTGGMYQETQYF,TGTGCCAGCAGGACCGGGGGCATGTACCAAGAGACCCAGTACTTC
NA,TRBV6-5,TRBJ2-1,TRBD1,CASSSRWQGAYNEQFF,TGTGCCAGCAGTTCCCGGTGGCAGGGGGCCTACAATGAGCAGTTCTTC
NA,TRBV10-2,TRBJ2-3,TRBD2,CASSVRTSGRGDTQYF,TGCGCCAGCAGTGTTAGGACTAGCGGGAGAGGAGATACGCAGTATTTT
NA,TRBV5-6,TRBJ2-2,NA,CASSLFSFLNTGELFF,TGTGCCAGCAGCTTGTTCTCCTTCCTGAACACCGGGGAGCTGTTTTTT
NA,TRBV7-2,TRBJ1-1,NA,CASSPGSRLDTEAFF,TGTGCCAGCAGCCCCGGGAGCAGACTAGACACTGAAGCTTTCTTT
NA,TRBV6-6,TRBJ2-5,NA,CASSYSWERTAETQYF,TGTGCCAGCAGTTACTCGTGGGAGAGGACCGCAGAGACCCAGTACTTC
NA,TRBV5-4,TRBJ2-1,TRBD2,CASSGRLAGGPGFF,TGTGCCAGCAGCGGACGACTAGCGGGAGGGCCGGGGTTCTTC
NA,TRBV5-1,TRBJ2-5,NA,CASSLGFPETQYF,TGCGCCAGCAGCTTGGGTTTTCCGGAGACCCAGTACTTC